The rows below give T cell receptor beta chains drawn from one sample of a study of blood T cell repertoires in COVID-19. Measured with immunoSEQ multiplex PCR; TCRdb has only the in-frame clones, and not every one. The top ten clones hold under 3.5% of a sample with about 140,000 clones, roughly nine tenths of them seen once. The sample comprised peripheral blood. The source is an older woman with active COVID-19. Both conserved end residues are part of each CDR3. The listing skips clone size in some rows; elsewhere it reads once, few, many or a size class.

CASSRSGTQYF,NA,TRBV6-2/TRBV6-3
CASSQGSGTQHF,once,TRBV3-1/TRBV3-2
CASSYGTGRGYGYTF,NA,TRBV6-5
CSVDVTSGLRAEAFF,NA,TRBV29-1
CASSFLAGGPTDTQYF,NA,TRBV28
CASSYSNPQFYGYTF,NA,TRBV6-5
CASSSGNRAAGELFF,NA,TRBV7-3
CASSYRGPSTDTQYF,NA,TRBV5-1
CASSLGTSGREQFF,NA,TRBV5-1
CASSQEGIQGSYGYTF,NA,TRBV4-1
CASSPPSSPETQYF,NA,TRBV5-4
CASSEARQGPAEAFF,NA,TRBV2
CASSIRAGVSNEQFF,NA,TRBV19
CASKIGSGVPGELFF,once,TRBV19
CASSTTGVYGYTF,NA,TRBV18